These 7 T cell receptor beta chains came from one sample sequenced in a study of blood T cell repertoires in COVID-19. Method: immunoSEQ multiplex PCR; TCRdb's copy keeps in-frame clones and lacks some. The sample lists around 310,000 clones, 80% to 95% occurring once. The sequenced sample consisted of peripheral blood. The receptors shown here come from a woman aged 30 to 39 with COVID-19, enrolled during active disease.

The genes are TRBV14 and TRBJ2-7, with 7 positions matching TRBD1. Germline V gene data show CDR1 as SGHDN and CDR2 as FVKESK. With V trimmed by 0 bases and J by 0 bases, 8 bases remained unmatched. This CDR3 has 17 residues. Here the CDR3 DNA reads TGTGCCAGCAGCCAAGATTTCATCGGGACAGACTCCTACGAGCAGTACTTC. Translated: CASSQDFIGTDSYEQYF.

The CDR3 DNA follows: TGCAGCGTTGAAGTCGGGGTCTACGGCTACACCTTC. Protein sequence: CSVEVGVYGYTF. The rearrangement joins TRBV29-1 to TRBJ1-2, with D unresolved. The CDR3 consists of 12 residues. In germline, CDR1 is SQVTM, CDR2 ANQGSEA. With 1 base removed from V and 8 bases from J, the gap between germline ends came to 11 bases. The variable domain in full, with the rest retrieved from reference TRBV29-1 and TRBJ1-2, is SAVISQKPSRDICQRGTSLTIQCQVDSQVTMMFWYRQQPGQSLTLIATANQGSEATYESGFVIDKFPISRPNLTFSTLTVSNMSPEDSSIYLCSVEVGVYGYTFGSGTRLTVV.

A note on this clone: Other DNA sequences in the same sample also yield this CDR3. V and J are TRBV7-9 and TRBJ2-7, with a possible D match to TRBD1 (6 bases). The CDR3 covers 13 residues. Trimming pared 4 bases from V and 1 base from J, leaving 8 bases between. Germline CDR1 is SEHNR and CDR2 is FQNEAQ (reference sequence). The CDR3 sequence: CASSSGQSYEQYF. The CDR3 coding sequence is TGTGCCAGCAGCTCCGGACAGTCCTACGAGCAGTACTTC.

In its sample, this clone was seen a few times. This sequence joins TRBV2 and TRBJ1-5, with D unclear. The CDR3 loop spans 14 amino acids. Germline V gives CDR1 SNHLY, CDR2 FYNNEI. V lost 2 bases and J lost 9, with 14 bases in between. CDR3 residues: CASSELVSLTPQHF. The CDR3 DNA follows: TGTGCCAGCAGTGAACTAGTCAGCTTAACGCCCCAGCATTTT.

The chain links TRBV5-4 to TRBJ2-5; TRBD1 matches 10 bases. Per the germline V gene, CDR1 is SGHNT and CDR2 is YYREEE (reference sequence). The V segment lost 3 bases and the J segment 4 bases; nucleotides outside the gene matches: 3. CDR3 size: 14 residues. CDR3 bases: TGTGCCAGCAGCTCGGGACAGGGGAGAGAGACCCAGTACTTC. Amino acid sequence: CASSSGQGRETQYF.

This clone was observed a handful of times. The CDR3 is CASSGPPRMDGELFF. CDR3 sequence (DNA): TGTGCCAGCAGCGGGCCCCCACGAATGGACGGGGAGCTGTTTTTT. This chain links TRBV5-4 with TRBJ2-2; no clear D gene. Trimming removed 4 bases at V and 7 bases at J, with 17 bases between. CDR3 length equals 15 residues. The germline V gene encodes CDR1 SGHNT and CDR2 YYREEE (reference sequence).

The J gene is TRBJ2-1, the V gene TRBV7-9, with 7 positions matching TRBD2. Trimming at V came to 1 base and at J to 0 bases, leaving 9 bases not matched to a gene. From germline, CDR1 is SEHNR and CDR2 FQNEAQ (reference sequence). The CDR3 loop spans 18 amino acids. As DNA, the CDR3 is TGTGCCAGCAGCTTAGTTAGCGGGCCTTTGAGCTCCTACAATGAGCAGTTCTTC. Its translation: CASSLVSGPLSSYNEQFF.